This record covers a single T cell receptor (beta chain). What it binds is unknown. This CDR3 has 15 residues. Trimming cost V 5 bases and J 1 base, with 15 bases left between them. Germline values: CDR1 SEHNR, CDR2 FQNEAQ (reference sequence). Attachment of unique molecular identifiers to individual cDNA molecules was performed. TCRdb ran MiXCR on the 5' RACE reads and lists one entry per CDR3 protein. The sample includes 75,000 to 80,000 distinct CDR3 sequences, about 16% of them seen just once. These data are taken from a study of early T cells in non-severe SARS-CoV-2 infection. Study as a whole: It was bulk RNA from unsorted whole blood that was sequenced, and the chains were unpaired. Study results and limitations: Anti-spike CD8 responses were favored in VDJdb matching, and private and CD4 specificities were missed.

Material: whole blood. This sequence originates from an adult who was a healthcare worker with PCR-confirmed SARS-CoV-2 infection or an uninfected control (not recorded which). The chain employs TRBV7-9 and TRBJ2-7, with D possibly matching TRBD1 (5 bases). The CDR3 reads CASSLESGASYEQYF. The DNA of the CDR3 is TGTGCCAGCAGCCTCGAGTCTGGGGCGTCCTACGAGCAGTACTTC.